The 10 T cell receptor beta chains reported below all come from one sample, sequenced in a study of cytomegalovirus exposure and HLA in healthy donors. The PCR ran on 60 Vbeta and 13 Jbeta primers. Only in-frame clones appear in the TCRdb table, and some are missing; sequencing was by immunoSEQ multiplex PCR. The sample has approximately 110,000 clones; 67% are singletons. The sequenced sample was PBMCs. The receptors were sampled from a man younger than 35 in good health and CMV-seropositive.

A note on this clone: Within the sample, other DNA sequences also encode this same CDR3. The CDR3 loop is CASSLPAGETQYF. The CDR3 coding sequence is TGCGCCAGCAGCTTGCCAGCGGGGGAGACCCAGTACTTC. The chain uses TRBV5-1 and TRBJ2-5; 7 nucleotides line up with TRBD2. V shed 1 base, J shed 5 bases, and the junction held 2 bases outside the gene matches. Germline-derived CDR1 and CDR2 are SGHRS and YFSETQ. The CDR3 has 13 residues.

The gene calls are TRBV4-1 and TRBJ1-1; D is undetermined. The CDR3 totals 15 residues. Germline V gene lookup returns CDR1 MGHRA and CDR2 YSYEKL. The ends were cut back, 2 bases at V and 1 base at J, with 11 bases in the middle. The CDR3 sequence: CASSQPTQKNTEAFF. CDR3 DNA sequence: TGCGCCAGCAGCCAACCGACACAGAAGAACACTGAAGCTTTCTTT.

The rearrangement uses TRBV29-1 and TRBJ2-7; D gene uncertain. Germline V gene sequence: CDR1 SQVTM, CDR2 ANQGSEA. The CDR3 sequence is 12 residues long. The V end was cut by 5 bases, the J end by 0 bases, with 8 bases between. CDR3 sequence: CSVRLSSYEQYF. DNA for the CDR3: TGCAGCGTTCGATTGAGCTCCTACGAGCAGTACTTC.

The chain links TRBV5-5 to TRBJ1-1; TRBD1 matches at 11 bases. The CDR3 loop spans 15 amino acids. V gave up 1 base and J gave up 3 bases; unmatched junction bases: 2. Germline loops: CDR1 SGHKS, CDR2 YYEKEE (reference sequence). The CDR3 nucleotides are TGTGCCAGCAGCTTGCTGGACAGGGGGCACACTGAAGCTTTCTTT. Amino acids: CASSLLDRGHTEAFF.

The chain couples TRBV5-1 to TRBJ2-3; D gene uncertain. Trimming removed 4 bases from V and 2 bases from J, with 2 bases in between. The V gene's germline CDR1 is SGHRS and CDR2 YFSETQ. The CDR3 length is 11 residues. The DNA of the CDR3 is TGCGCCAGCAGCCACACAGATACGCAGTATTTT. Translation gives CASSHTDTQYF.

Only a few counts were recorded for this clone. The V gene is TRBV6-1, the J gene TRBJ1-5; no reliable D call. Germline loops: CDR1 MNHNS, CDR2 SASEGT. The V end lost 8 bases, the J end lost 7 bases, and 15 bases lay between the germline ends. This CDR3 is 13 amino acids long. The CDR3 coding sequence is TGTGCCAGCGGCGCGGCGGGAGACCAGCCCCAGCATTTT. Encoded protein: CASGAAGDQPQHF.

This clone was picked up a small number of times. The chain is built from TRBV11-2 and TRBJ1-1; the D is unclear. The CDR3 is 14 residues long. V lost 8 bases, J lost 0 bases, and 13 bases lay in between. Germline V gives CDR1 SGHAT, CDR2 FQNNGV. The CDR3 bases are TGTGCCAGCCAACAATTGCTCATGAACACTGAAGCTTTCTTT. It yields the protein CASQQLLMNTEAFF.

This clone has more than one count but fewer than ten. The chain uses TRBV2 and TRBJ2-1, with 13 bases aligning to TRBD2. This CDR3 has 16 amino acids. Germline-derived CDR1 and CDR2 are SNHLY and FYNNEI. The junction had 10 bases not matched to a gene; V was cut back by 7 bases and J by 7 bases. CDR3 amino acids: CASILGLAGAQNEQFF. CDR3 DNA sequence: TGTGCCAGCATCCTAGGACTAGCGGGGGCCCAGAATGAGCAGTTCTTC.

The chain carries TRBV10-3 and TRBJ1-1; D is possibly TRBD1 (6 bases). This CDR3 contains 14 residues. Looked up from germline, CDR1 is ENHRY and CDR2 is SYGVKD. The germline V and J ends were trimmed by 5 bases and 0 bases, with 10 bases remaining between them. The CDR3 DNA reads TGTGCCATCAGTCTTACAGGGATGAACACTGAAGCTTTCTTT. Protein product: CAISLTGMNTEAFF.

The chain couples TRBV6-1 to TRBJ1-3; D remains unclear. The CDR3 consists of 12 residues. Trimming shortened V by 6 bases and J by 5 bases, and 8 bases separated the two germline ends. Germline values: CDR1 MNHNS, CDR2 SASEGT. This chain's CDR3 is CASRELRNTIYF. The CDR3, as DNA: TGTGCCAGCAGGGAACTCCGAAACACCATATATTTT.